This T cell receptor beta chain was sequenced during a study of Ad26.COV2.S vaccination and SARS-CoV-2 variants. For the study at large: Each vaccinee took Ad26.COV2.S intramuscularly, once or twice 56 days apart. General observations from the study: From the TCR breadth and depth analyses, total T cell responses may have been underestimated. With respect to non-spike TCR breadth, vaccine and placebo recipients were similar.

Treatment specified: approximately 18 received Ad26.COV2.S at low or high dose, single or two shots; several received placebo; per-sample allocation not given. Day 63 after the first injection of vaccine or placebo was the sampling time. Vaccination used an Ad26 vector expressing Wuhan-strain SARS-CoV-2 spike. Repertoires were generated with immunoSEQ multiplex PCR, while TCRdb's copy carries only in-frame clones and drops some. The sample holds about 480,000 clones; roughly 89% are singletons and the top ten take about 13%. V was cut by 8 bases and J by 0 bases, with 10 bases left in between. There are 13 residues in the CDR3. CDR1 and CDR2 from the germline V gene are KGHSH and LQKENI. Comments on this clone: What it recognizes is unknown.

Sequencing was performed on peripheral blood, taken in a trial of Ad26.COV2.S vaccine versus placebo. The gene calls are TRBV18 and TRBJ1-1; TRBD1 is a possible D gene (5 bases). This clonotype was obtained from a person aged 18-65 years who received the Ad26.COV2.S COVID-19 vaccine or a placebo. CDR3 nucleotides: TGTGCCAGCACGACAGTCATGAACACTGAAGCTTTCTTT. It specifies CASTTVMNTEAFF.